The T cell receptor (beta chain) described here comes from a study of T cell responses to AZD1222 COVID-19 vaccine. Broader study findings: Spike-specific TCR depth and breadth grew after two AZD1222 doses. Reports indicate that nearly half of spike-specific TCRs are directed at unmutated variant regions.

As for this clone: Its antigen is unidentified.

Sequencing used immunoSEQ multiplex PCR; TCRdb keeps in-frame clones, though not all of them. This table has 28,000 or so clones, just over 85% appearing once. The CDR3 has 13 amino acids. Germline lookup yields CDR1 SGHRS and CDR2 YFSETQ. V was trimmed by 4 bases and J by 3 bases, leaving 10 bases between them. The origin of this receptor is an adult who received the AZD1222 COVID-19 vaccine. The J gene is TRBJ1-2, the V gene TRBV5-1; D gene uncertain. Source: peripheral blood, taken 28 days after the second AZD1222 dose. CDR3 region: CASSRDPYYGYTF. The CDR3 DNA reads as TGCGCCAGCAGCCGAGACCCATACTATGGCTACACCTTC.